These T cell receptor beta chains were read from a single sample in a study of cytomegalovirus exposure and HLA in healthy donors. Clones were read by immunoSEQ multiplex PCR, and TCRdb kept only the in-frame ones, dropping some. The sample contains about 130,000 clones, roughly 71% of which appear only once. Specimen: PBMCs. These receptors came from a woman aged 45 to 65 in good health and CMV-seropositive. The conserved cysteine and the conserved F or W are not part of the CDR3 here. D genes are given only for firm matches.

len	v_gene	d_gene	j_gene	CDR3aa
13	TRBV5-1	TRBD1	TRBJ2-5	ASRRDRGPRETQY
14	TRBV11-2	-	TRBJ2-3	ASSPLGGGSTDTQY
15	TRBV27	TRBD1	TRBJ2-1	ASSFRLEQGAPNEQF
10	TRBV19	-	TRBJ1-2	ASSLRTGGYT
12	TRBV13	TRBD2	TRBJ2-7	ASSAGLAGYEQY
14	TRBV6-5	-	TRBJ1-1	ASSYSMGAMNTEAF
12	TRBV7-2	-	TRBJ2-7	ASSPYRQLYEQY
11	TRBV29-1	-	TRBJ1-4	SVRGAANEKLF
12	TRBV29-1	TRBD1	TRBJ1-6	SVPGTGDNSPLH
9	TRBV7-2	-	TRBJ2-3	ASSFSDTQY
16	TRBV30	TRBD1	TRBJ1-6	AWTRDRGWGTYNSPLH
13	TRBV7-9	-	TRBJ2-7	ASIRRGDGAYEQY
8	TRBV29-1	-	TRBJ1-2	SVIRGGYT
13	TRBV6-1	TRBD1	TRBJ2-1	ASRSPGQGNNEQF
11	TRBV2	TRBD2	TRBJ2-1	ASSLAGFDEQF
9	TRBV30	-	TRBJ2-3	AWSVGDTQY
12	TRBV4-3	-	TRBJ1-5	ASSPNLGPQPQH
11	TRBV5-1	-	TRBJ2-1	ASSLGQYNEQF
12	TRBV10-1	-	TRBJ1-1	ASSIGQGPGEAF
13	TRBV7-2	-	TRBJ1-2	ASSLDRGGIYGYT
12	TRBV7-2	-	TRBJ2-3	ASGSGAYTDTQY
12	TRBV7-9	-	TRBJ2-1	ASSLRTAYNEQF
13	TRBV13	-	TRBJ2-7	ASSPPGTKGYEQY
13	TRBV27	TRBD1	TRBJ2-2	ASSPGTGSPGELF
10	TRBV11-2	TRBD2	TRBJ2-3	ASRHTSDTQY
13	TRBV29-1	-	TRBJ1-1	SVEDAWGINTEAF
12	TRBV4-1	-	TRBJ2-5	ASSHLTEQETQY
13	TRBV7-2	-	TRBJ1-1	ASTKGGAQNTEAF
11	TRBV6-1	TRBD1	TRBJ2-1	ASDRDSGNEQF
12	TRBV19	-	TRBJ2-2	ASWAAGETGELF
12	TRBV11-2	TRBD2	TRBJ2-3	ASSWTSGADTQY
12	TRBV21-1	-	TRBJ2-7	ANPNWRIEDEQY
11	TRBV2	-	TRBJ2-7	ASSTAPQRGRY
11	TRBV7-2	-	TRBJ2-7	ASSTRQSYEQY
12	TRBV19	TRBD2	TRBJ2-2	ASIGLANTGELF
13	TRBV11-3	TRBD1	TRBJ2-1	ASSLEGQGFNEQF
12	TRBV2	TRBD1	TRBJ1-1	ASSPMRQGREAF
13	TRBV18	-	TRBJ1-1	ASSLGGIWNTEAF
11	TRBV10-3	-	TRBJ1-5	AISGTGNQPQH
10	TRBV7-9	-	TRBJ1-6	ASSVGDSPLH
13	TRBV4-1	TRBD1	TRBJ1-2	ASSPREGASYGYT
11	TRBV18	-	TRBJ1-1	ASSTDKNTEAF
12	TRBV7-9	TRBD1	TRBJ1-1	SSSFGQGNTEAF
11	TRBV29-1	-	TRBJ1-1	SVVSTLYTEAF
13	TRBV6-1	TRBD1	TRBJ1-1	ASSEIGRGPTEAF
13	TRBV15	TRBD1	TRBJ1-4	ATSRAGTANEKLF
12	TRBV30	-	TRBJ2-4	AWTPGSRENIQY
15	TRBV18	TRBD1	TRBJ1-6	ASSTAQGQGFGSPLH
11	TRBV29-1	TRBD1	TRBJ1-2	SVEGAGGYGYT
14	TRBV6-1	-	TRBJ2-5	ASSEHGGANQETQY